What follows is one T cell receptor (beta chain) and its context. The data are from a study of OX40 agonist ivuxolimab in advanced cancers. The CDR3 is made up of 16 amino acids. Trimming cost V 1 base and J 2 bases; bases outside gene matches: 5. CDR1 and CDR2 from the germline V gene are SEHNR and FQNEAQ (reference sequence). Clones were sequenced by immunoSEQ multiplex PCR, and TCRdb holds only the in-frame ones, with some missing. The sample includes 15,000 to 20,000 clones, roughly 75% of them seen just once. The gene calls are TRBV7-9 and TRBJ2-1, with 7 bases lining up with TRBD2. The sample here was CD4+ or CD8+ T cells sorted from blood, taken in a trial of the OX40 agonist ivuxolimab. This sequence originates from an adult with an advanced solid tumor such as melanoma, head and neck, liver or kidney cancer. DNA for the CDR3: TGTGCCAGCAGCTTAGGATCTCGGGGGGCCTACAATGAGCAGTTCTTC. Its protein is CASSLGSRGAYNEQFF.